The 26 T cell receptor beta chains presented below share a single source sample, sequenced in a study of radiotherapy plus CTLA-4 blockade in lung cancer. The table came from immunoSEQ multiplex PCR; TCRdb's copy has only in-frame clones and leaves some out. The sample has over 100,000 clones; over 80% are singletons. Sequenced here: peripheral blood, sampled from a patient treated with radiotherapy plus ipilimumab. Receptors were obtained from a human donor with non-small cell lung cancer that progressed on radiotherapy plus ipilimumab.

This chain connects TRBV4-1 to TRBJ2-7; D may be TRBD1 or TRBD2 (5 bases each). Germline values: CDR1 MGHRA, CDR2 YSYEKL. V was pared by 4 bases and J by 3 bases, with 16 bases between. The CDR3 consists of 15 residues. The CDR3 reads CASSPAGTSNYEQYF. In DNA, the CDR3 is TGCGCCAGCAGCCCCGCCGGGACGAGTAACTACGAGCAGTACTTC.

V gene TRBV19 combines with J gene TRBJ2-7; 10 bases line up with TRBD2. Germline V gene lookup returns CDR1 LNHDA and CDR2 SQIVND (reference sequence). Trimming removed 5 bases from V and 3 bases from J; junction bases left unmatched: 7. The CDR3 consists of 15 residues. Here the CDR3 reads CASSVLAGSLYEQYF. CDR3 DNA sequence: TGTGCCAGTAGTGTACTAGCGGGATCCCTCTACGAGCAGTACTTC.

The rearrangement uses TRBV5-1 and TRBJ1-4, with TRBD1 as a possible D gene (6 bases). V lost 4 bases and J 4 bases, leaving 17 bases between the germline ends. This CDR3 contains 16 residues. The germline CDR1 and CDR2 sequences are SGHRS and YFSETQ. Here the CDR3 DNA reads TGCGCCAGCAGCCCCGCGTCCGGGGGCAGTAATGAAAAACTGTTTTTT. It specifies CASSPASGGSNEKLFF. The whole variable domain, remainder taken from reference TRBV5-1 and TRBJ1-4, is KAGVTQTPRYLIKTRGQQVTLSCSPISGHRSVSWYQQTPGQGLQFLFEYFSETQRNKGNFPGRFSGRQFSNSRSEMNVSTLELGDSALYLCASSPASGGSNEKLFFGSGTQLSVL.

The J gene is TRBJ2-5, the V gene TRBV7-3; possible D gene TRBD2, 8 bases. CDR3 length: 18 residues. Germline CDR1 reads SGHTA; CDR2 reads FQGTGA. V lost 4 bases to trimming and J lost 1 base, with 22 bases between them. CDR3 sequence reads: CASSYTPRGSGSQETQYF. The CDR3 DNA reads as TGTGCCAGCAGCTATACGCCCAGGGGGAGCGGGAGCCAAGAGACCCAGTACTTC.

The chain links TRBV9 to TRBJ2-5, with TRBD2 matching 11 bases. Germline loops: CDR1 SGDLS, CDR2 YYNGEE. J lost 5 bases, V lost 2 bases, and 2 bases had no gene match. The CDR3 totals 14 residues. The CDR3 DNA reads TGTGCCAGCAGCGTCCTAGCGGGAGGTGAGACCCAGTACTTC. Protein product: CASSVLAGGETQYF.

The chain is built from TRBV7-2 and TRBJ2-7; D gene uncertain. The V gene's germline CDR1 is SGHTA and CDR2 FQGNSA. The CDR3 is 14 amino acids. V shed 1 base and J shed 2 bases, with 9 bases lying between them. The CDR3 sequence: CASSLGGNPYEQYF. CDR3 DNA sequence: TGTGCCAGCAGCTTAGGAGGCAACCCCTACGAGCAGTACTTC. The full variable domain, with the rest looked up from reference TRBV7-2 and TRBJ2-7, is GAGVSQSPSNKVTEKGKDVELRCDPISGHTALYWYRQSLGQGLEFLIYFQGNSAPDKSGLPSDRFSAERTGGSVSTLTIQRTQQEDSAVYLCASSLGGNPYEQYFGPGTRLTVT.

The DNA for the CDR3 is TGTGCCAGCAGCGTAGGGCCGGGGACCGCAGCTGGAAACACCATATATTTT. Protein sequence: CASSVGPGTAAGNTIYF. The chain couples TRBV9 to TRBJ1-3; D is perhaps TRBD1 (5 bases). CDR1 and CDR2 (germline): SGDLS, YYNGEE. There are 17 residues in the CDR3. Trimming cost V 0 bases and J 2 bases, with 15 bases left between them.

This chain joins TRBV30 and TRBJ2-1, with D possibly TRBD2 on 6 matching bases. V lost 4 bases and J lost 4, with 11 bases in between. This CDR3 is 13 amino acids long. In germline, CDR1 is GTSNPN, CDR2 SVGIG (reference sequence). The CDR3 loop is CAWNLGTYNEQFF. CDR3 coding DNA: TGTGCCTGGAACCTAGGGACTTACAATGAGCAGTTCTTC.

This chain connects TRBV2 to TRBJ2-3; TRBD1 might be the D (8 bases). The ends were cut back, 6 bases at V and 0 bases at J, with 28 bases in the middle. Germline V gene data show CDR1 as SNHLY and CDR2 as FYNNEI. CDR3 length: 20 amino acids. CDR3 in amino acids: CASSGGQGPWSGKSTDTQYF. The CDR3 nucleotides read TGTGCCAGCAGCGGAGGACAGGGTCCGTGGAGCGGGAAAAGCACAGATACGCAGTATTTT.

This sequence joins TRBV9 and TRBJ2-7; 12 positions agree with TRBD1. The CDR3 extends over 16 amino acids. Germline V lookup: CDR1 SGDLS, CDR2 YYNGEE. V shed 3 bases, J shed 7 bases, and the junction held 11 bases outside the gene matches. The CDR3 region is CASSAGQGALVGEQYF. The DNA for the CDR3 is TGTGCCAGCAGCGCGGGACAGGGGGCGCTGGTTGGGGAGCAGTACTTC.

V is TRBV27 and J is TRBJ2-1; TRBD2 might be the D (6 bases). Germline V gene sequence: CDR1 MNHEY, CDR2 SMNVEV (reference sequence). Trimming cost V 2 bases and J 0 bases, with 17 bases left between them. The CDR3 spans 18 residues. CDR3 sequence reads: CASSLTWLAVSSYNEQFF. Here the CDR3 DNA reads TGTGCCAGCAGTTTAACGTGGTTAGCGGTTAGCTCCTACAATGAGCAGTTCTTC.

The V gene is TRBV6-4, the J gene TRBJ2-1, with TRBD1 matching over 8 bases. Germline CDR1 is MRHNA and CDR2 is SNTAGT. CDR3 length equals 16 residues. J was trimmed by 6 bases and V by 2 bases; bases with no gene match: 9. The chain's CDR3 is CASSDPPGQVPNEQFF. CDR3 bases: TGTGCCAGCAGTGACCCTCCGGGACAGGTGCCCAATGAGCAGTTCTTC.

The gene calls are TRBV19 and TRBJ1-4, with 7 bases that match TRBD1. The CDR3 loop spans 14 amino acids. With 6 bases clipped from V and 7 bases from J, the junction kept 8 bases outside the gene matches. From germline, CDR1 is LNHDA and CDR2 SQIVND (reference sequence). CDR3 nucleotides: TGTGCCAGTAGAGAGGGGGCGTCGATTGAAAAACTGTTTTTT. Its translation is CASREGASIEKLFF. Variable domain in full (rest from reference TRBV19 and TRBJ1-4): DGGITQSPKYLFRKEGQNVTLSCEQNLNHDAMYWYRQDPGQGLRLIYYSQIVNDFQKGDIAEGYSVSREKKESFPLTVTSAQKNPTAFYLCASREGASIEKLFFGSGTQLSVL.

This sequence joins TRBV15 and TRBJ2-3, with TRBD2 matching 7 bases. The germline gives CDR1 LNHNV, CDR2 YYDKDF (reference sequence). The CDR3 loop spans 16 amino acids. The ends lost 0 bases at V and 1 base at J; junction bases unmatched: 4. The CDR3 protein is CATSREFTSGTDTQYF. CDR3 coding DNA: TGTGCCACCAGCAGAGAGTTCACTAGCGGCACAGATACGCAGTATTTT. The full variable domain, its missing parts supplied by reference TRBV15 and TRBJ2-3, is DAMVIQNPRYQVTQFGKPVTLSCSQTLNHNVMYWYQQKSSQAPKLLFHYYDKDFNNEADTPDNFQSRRPNTSFCFLDIRSPGLGDTAMYLCATSREFTSGTDTQYFGPGTRLTVL.

CDR3 in DNA: TGTGCCAGCAGCGAATACTCGCTAGCGGGATACAATGAGCAGTTCTTC. It encodes CASSEYSLAGYNEQFF. This chain uses TRBV11-3 with TRBJ2-1; 9 bases are a match to TRBD2. Germline loops: CDR1 SGHNT, CDR2 YENEEA. Germline trimming cut 5 bases from V and 4 bases from J; bases unmatched to any gene: 9. CDR3 length: 16 residues.

This clone occurred a few times. The CDR3 here is CASSGPPGTRGDTQYF. The CDR3, as DNA: TGTGCCAGTAGTGGCCCACCCGGGACTAGAGGAGATACGCAGTATTTT. The chain combines TRBV19 with TRBJ2-3; 8 positions agree with TRBD2. V was clipped by 5 bases and J by 5 bases; unmatched bases: 12. There are 16 residues in the CDR3. Per germline, CDR1 LNHDA and CDR2 SQIVND (reference sequence).

V usage is TRBV2 and J usage is TRBJ2-5; D ambiguous. The germline V gene has CDR1 SNHLY and CDR2 FYNNEI. The V gene lost 6 bases and the J gene lost 3 bases, with 5 bases spanning the gap. The CDR3 loop spans 11 amino acids. The CDR3 region is CASSPKETQYF. The CDR3 DNA reads as TGTGCCAGCAGCCCGAAAGAGACCCAGTACTTC.

With regard to this clone: The sample has other DNA sequences that encode this CDR3 too. The chain carries TRBV12-5 and TRBJ2-2; possible D gene TRBD1, 5 bases. The V and J ends lost 6 bases and 4 bases respectively, with 12 bases between them. The CDR3 is 14 residues long. Germline-derived CDR1 and CDR2 are LGHNT and FRNRAP. Here the CDR3 reads CASGSQVGTGELFF. Written as DNA, the CDR3 is TGTGCTAGTGGCTCACAGGTGGGCACCGGGGAGCTGTTTTTT.

The V and J genes are TRBV6-1 and TRBJ1-2; 8 bases are shared with TRBD1. Germline-derived CDR1 and CDR2 are MNHNS and SASEGT. Trimming removed 3 bases from V and 3 bases from J; junction bases left unmatched: 9. This CDR3 spans 16 amino acids. The CDR3 DNA sequence: TGTGCCAGCAGTGACGGACCAGGGGGCCAGGACTATGGCTACACCTTC. Protein: CASSDGPGGQDYGYTF.

V gene TRBV6-6 combines with J gene TRBJ2-1, with D perhaps TRBD2 (5 bases). The CDR3 extends over 15 amino acids. CDR1 is MNHNY and CDR2 is SVGAGI in the germline V gene (reference sequence). V was pared by 2 bases and J by 1 base, with 9 bases between. CDR3 nucleotides: TGTGCCAGCAGTTACGACGGGATATCCTACAATGAGCAGTTCTTC. Protein: CASSYDGISYNEQFF.

This clone has just one count. The chain employs TRBV15 and TRBJ1-5; the D gene is possibly TRBD1 (5 bases). This CDR3 spans 15 amino acids. V lost 5 bases and J lost 3, with 14 bases in between. Germline V CDR1 and CDR2: LNHNV, YYDKDF (reference sequence). The CDR3 is CATSGTGRFNQPQHF. CDR3 coding DNA: TGTGCCACCAGCGGGACCGGTAGGTTCAATCAGCCCCAGCATTTT. Together with reference TRBV15 and TRBJ1-5, the CDR3 gives the full variable domain: DAMVIQNPRYQVTQFGKPVTLSCSQTLNHNVMYWYQQKSSQAPKLLFHYYDKDFNNEADTPDNFQSRRPNTSFCFLDIRSPGLGDTAMYLCATSGTGRFNQPQHFGDGTRLSIL.

A word on this clone: Germline is not matched at one junction end, which may reflect a read error. J is TRBJ2-5 and V is TRBV7-7; the D is unclear. The DNA matches TRBJ2-7 better at its end, which makes the J call doubtful. Germline lookup yields CDR1 SSHAT and CDR2 FNYEAQ (reference sequence). This CDR3 contains 13 residues. CDR3 region: CASSKGPPYEQYF. The CDR3 nucleotides are TGTGCTAGCAGCAAAGGTCCCCCCTACGAGCAGTACTTC.

The chain recombines TRBV4-2 with TRBJ2-1; 12 nucleotides match TRBD1. Per germline, CDR1 LGHNA and CDR2 YNFKEQ. J was trimmed by 0 bases and V by 4 bases; bases with no gene match: 1. There are 16 residues in the CDR3. Written as DNA, the CDR3 is TGTGCCAGCAGCCGGGGACAGGGGGCCTCCTACAATGAGCAGTTCTTC. Protein product: CASSRGQGASYNEQFF.

The chain links TRBV7-6 to TRBJ2-3; D might be TRBD1 or TRBD2, each matching 5 bases. This CDR3 spans 15 amino acids. V was trimmed by 3 bases and J by 1 base, leaving 11 bases between them. From germline, CDR1 is SGHVS and CDR2 FNYEAQ. As DNA, the CDR3 is TGTGCCAGCAGCTTGTCAAGGGGAGGCACAGATACGCAGTATTTT. Residues: CASSLSRGGTDTQYF.

The chain carries TRBV19 and TRBJ2-7; 10 nucleotides agree with TRBD2. V was pared by 1 base and J by 5 bases, with 11 bases of the junction left unmatched. Germline V CDR1 and CDR2: LNHDA, SQIVND (reference sequence). The CDR3 contains 17 residues. The DNA for the CDR3 is TGTGCCAGTAGTATAGGAGCGGGAGGGCCTTTATTCCACGAGCAGTACTTC. Protein sequence: CASSIGAGGPLFHEQYF.

V usage is TRBV6-5 and J usage is TRBJ2-1; 10 bases match TRBD2. Trimming took 5 bases from V and 5 from J; bases not matched to a gene: 3. CDR1 is MNHEY and CDR2 is SVGAGI in the germline V gene. The CDR3 runs 14 residues. The CDR3 reads CASSRTSGHNEQFF. The CDR3 DNA reads TGTGCCAGCAGTAGGACTAGCGGCCACAATGAGCAGTTCTTC.